The 27 T cell receptor beta chains given below trace back to one sample, sequenced in a study. From the 5' RACE reads, TCRdb called clonotypes with MiXCR, one entry per CDR3 protein. The data show about 50,000 distinct CDR3 sequences, with 28% seen just once and approximately 2% held by the top ten. The material sequenced was naive CD4+ T cells sorted from blood. Noted subset: naive CD4+ T cells, CD4+CD45RA+CD25-. These TCRs come from a female donor with breast cancer.

This clonotype was counted only a few times. The rearrangement joins TRBV5-1 to TRBJ2-7; D is unclear. The germline CDR1 and CDR2 sequences are SGHRS and YFSETQ. This CDR3 region has 13 residues. The ends were cut back, 7 bases at V and 0 bases at J, with 11 bases in the middle. Here the CDR3 DNA reads TGCGCCAGCCAAGCCGGAAGCTCCTACGAGCAGTACTTC. As protein: CASQAGSSYEQYF.

This clonotype was detected only a few times. The chain employs TRBV12-3 or TRBV12-4 and TRBJ1-6; weak D call: TRBD1 (6 bases). The CDR3 runs to 13 residues. V lost 2 bases to trimming and J lost 10 bases, with 9 bases between them. The CDR3 sequence: CASSLRGDSPLHF. The CDR3 coding sequence is TGTGCCAGCAGTTTAAGGGGGGACTCACCCCTCCACTTT.

This clonotype was picked up many times. The CDR3 bases are TGTGCCAGCTCACCATTCGAACAGGGCGAGCAGTACTTC. Its protein product is CASSPFEQGEQYF. The chain couples TRBV18 to TRBJ2-7, with D possibly TRBD1 on 6 matching bases. Germline CDR1 and CDR2: KGHSH and LQKENI. The CDR3 runs 13 residues. Trimming pared 2 bases from V and 6 bases from J, leaving 11 bases between.

This clonotype was seen just once. The chain employs TRBV4-3 and TRBJ2-1, with D possibly TRBD2 on 5 matching bases. Germline-derived CDR1 and CDR2 are LGHNA and YSLEER. CDR3 length: 16 residues. V lost 1 base and J 4 bases, leaving 14 bases between the germline ends. In DNA form, the CDR3 reads TGCGCCAGCAGCCAAGTTTCGGTCGGGAAGTACAATGAGCAGTTCTTC. Translated: CASSQVSVGKYNEQFF.

This clonotype was seen at least ten times. The chain joins TRBV5-1 to TRBJ1-1; 8 bases match TRBD1. Germline-derived CDR1 and CDR2 are SGHRS and YFSETQ. The CDR3 has 14 amino acids. Germline trimming cut 2 bases from V and 6 bases from J; bases unmatched to any gene: 6. The CDR3 DNA sequence: TGCGCCAGCAGCTTCGACAGGGGTAAGGCTGAAGCTTTCTTT. This codes for CASSFDRGKAEAFF.

The V call is TRBV7-9, the J call TRBJ2-7, with a weak D call TRBD2 (5 bases). Trimming took 7 bases from V and 6 from J, leaving 16 bases between them. The CDR3 spans 13 residues. The germline V gene encodes CDR1 SEHNR and CDR2 FQNEAQ (reference sequence). The CDR3 is CASTTRQGGEQYF. CDR3 DNA sequence: TGTGCCAGCACCACTCGTCAAGGAGGCGAGCAGTACTTC.

CDR3 loop: CASSLDGANYGYTF. The DNA of the CDR3 is TGTGCCAGCAGCTTGGATGGGGCTAACTATGGCTACACCTTC. V is TRBV5-5 and J is TRBJ1-2, with D uncertain. CDR1 and CDR2 (germline): SGHKS, YYEKEE (reference sequence). V was pared by 0 bases and J by 0 bases, with 6 bases between. The CDR3 spans 14 residues.

The CDR3 reads CASSLDLGVLEQYF. The CDR3, as DNA: TGTGCCAGCAGCCTAGATCTCGGAGTCCTCGAGCAGTACTTC. This rearrangement joins TRBV7-9 to TRBJ2-7; no clear D gene. The CDR3 extends over 14 amino acids. V gave up 5 bases and J gave up 6 bases, with 17 bases separating them. The germline V gene encodes CDR1 SEHNR and CDR2 FQNEAQ (reference sequence).

The rearrangement joins TRBV20-1 to TRBJ1-5; D uncertain. The length of the CDR3 is 12 residues. Trimming pared 6 bases from V and 8 bases from J, leaving 14 bases between. Germline CDR1 and CDR2: DFQATT and SNEGSKA (reference sequence). CDR3 DNA: TGCAGTGCCATGGACGGCCATGAGCCCCAGCATTTT. It translates to CSAMDGHEPQHF.

This clonotype was seen many times. The CDR3 loop is CASSQEEDYGYTF. The CDR3 DNA reads TGCGCCAGCAGCCAAGAGGAAGACTATGGCTACACCTTC. The chain couples TRBV4-1 to TRBJ1-2; D not resolved. This CDR3 has 13 residues. Germline CDR1 MGHRA, CDR2 YSYEKL. V was trimmed by 0 bases and J by 3 bases, leaving 5 bases between them.

This chain joins TRBV28 and TRBJ2-7, with D hard to call. CDR1 and CDR2 (germline): MDHEN, SYDVKM. The CDR3 is made up of 14 amino acids. V lost 5 bases and J lost 2, with 13 bases in between. CDR3 nucleotide sequence: TGTGCCAGCAGTGATCGGGTAAAAGCCTACGAGCAGTACTTC. This sequence encodes CASSDRVKAYEQYF.

The V and J genes are TRBV15 and TRBJ1-2; D gene uncertain. The CDR3 length is 12 residues. Germline-derived CDR1 and CDR2 are LNHNV and YYDKDF (reference sequence). The germline V and J ends were trimmed by 6 bases and 0 bases, with 5 bases remaining between them. CDR3 protein: CATSNSNYGYTF. The CDR3, as DNA: TGTGCCACCAGTAATTCTAACTATGGCTACACCTTC.

Comments on this clonotype: This may be a read error: a much more frequent sequence differs by one nucleotide. The chain employs TRBV12-3 or TRBV12-4 and TRBJ2-3; weak D call: TRBD2 (6 bases). V was cut by 2 bases and J by 2 bases, with 11 bases left in between. The length of the CDR3 is 15 residues. The chain's CDR3 is CASSLSGTSTDTQYF. In nucleotides, the CDR3 is TGTGCCAGCAGTTTATCCGGGACTTCCACAGATACGCAGTATTTT.

V gene TRBV20-1 combines with J gene TRBJ1-1; TRBD1 aligns across 7 bases. The J segment lost 4 bases and the V segment lost 2 bases, leaving 7 bases of the junction unmatched. CDR1 is DFQATT and CDR2 is SNEGSKA in the germline V gene (reference sequence). The CDR3 length is 14 residues. The CDR3 here is CSARLQGWGTEAFF. Here the CDR3 DNA reads TGCAGTGCTAGATTACAGGGGTGGGGCACTGAAGCTTTCTTT.

The chain carries TRBV24-1 and TRBJ2-5; 9 nucleotides line up with TRBD1. Germline-derived CDR1 and CDR2 are KGHDR and SFDVKD. V lost 4 bases and J lost 2; bases outside the gene matches: 10. The CDR3 covers 17 residues. The CDR3, as DNA: TGTGCCACCAGTGACTCCCCTGGACAGGGGACTCAAGAGACCCAGTACTTC. Translating gives CATSDSPGQGTQETQYF.

This clonotype occurred a few times. The chain has TRBV2 and TRBJ2-7; D call uncertain. The germline V gene has CDR1 SNHLY and CDR2 FYNNEI. The CDR3 consists of 12 residues. Deletions cut 7 bases from V and 5 bases from J, with 12 bases between. CDR3 DNA sequence: TGTGCCAGCATATTCGCCACCCACGAGCAGTACTTC. This sequence encodes CASIFATHEQYF.

This clonotype occurred once. The CDR3, as DNA: TGTGCCAGCAGCCTCAGGACGGATAGGGGCACTGAAGCTTTCTTT. The encoded protein is CASSLRTDRGTEAFF. J is TRBJ1-1 and V is TRBV3-1; a possible D gene is TRBD1 (5 bases). V was trimmed by 4 bases and J by 4 bases, leaving 16 bases between them. The CDR3 totals 15 residues. In germline, CDR1 is LGHDT, CDR2 YNNKEL (reference sequence).

The V and J genes are TRBV2 and TRBJ2-5; D is perhaps TRBD2 (5 bases). Per germline, CDR1 SNHLY and CDR2 FYNNEI. The CDR3 spans 16 residues. With 1 base removed from V and 0 bases from J, the gap between germline ends came to 12 bases. The CDR3 bases are TGTGCCAGCAGTGAAGAGAGCGGACCGTACCAAGAGACCCAGTACTTC. Its protein product is CASSEESGPYQETQYF.

The chain has TRBV5-1 and TRBJ2-4, with D possibly matching TRBD1 (7 bases). V shed 4 bases and J shed 0 bases, with 11 bases lying between them. This CDR3 comprises 15 residues. Germline V CDR1 and CDR2: SGHRS, YFSETQ. This CDR3 reads CASSAGGLAKNIQYF. The CDR3 DNA is TGCGCCAGCAGCGCAGGGGGGTTAGCCAAAAACATTCAGTACTTC.

Here the CDR3 reads CASSERLAGEVGDTQYF. CDR3 DNA sequence: TGTGCCAGCAGCGAGAGACTAGCGGGAGAAGTAGGAGATACGCAGTATTTT. This chain links TRBV7-7 with TRBJ2-3; 12 bases line up with TRBD2. This CDR3 has 17 amino acids. V lost 5 bases and J lost 5; bases outside the gene matches: 11. CDR1 is SSHAT and CDR2 is FNYEAQ in the germline V gene (reference sequence).

This clonotype came up many times. The chain couples TRBV5-1 to TRBJ1-2; D is undetermined. Trimming left V 0 bases short and J 4 bases short, with 7 bases between. CDR1 is SGHRS, CDR2 YFSETQ, per germline. The CDR3 runs to 13 residues. The CDR3 DNA sequence: TGCGCCAGCAGCTTGGACGGAACCTATGGCTACACCTTC. Encoded protein: CASSLDGTYGYTF. Combining the CDR3 with reference TRBV5-1 and TRBJ1-2 gives the whole variable domain KAGVTQTPRYLIKTRGQQVTLSCSPISGHRSVSWYQQTPGQGLQFLFEYFSETQRNKGNFPGRFSGRQFSNSRSEMNVSTLELGDSALYLCASSLDGTYGYTFGSGTRLTVV.

This clonotype was seen ten or more times. The chain joins TRBV4-3 to TRBJ2-1, with 8 bases aligning to TRBD2. The CDR3 totals 14 residues. Losses at the gene ends were 3 bases for V and 10 bases for J; bases not matched to a gene: 8. Germline CDR1 reads LGHNA; CDR2 reads YSLEER. The chain's CDR3 is CASSQGLDQREQFF. Here the CDR3 DNA reads TGCGCCAGCAGCCAGGGACTAGATCAGCGAGAGCAGTTCTTC.

The chain uses TRBV7-3 and TRBJ2-1, with D possibly being TRBD2 (5 bases). Germline lookup yields CDR1 SGHTA and CDR2 FQGTGA. V lost 6 bases to trimming and J lost 9 bases, with 21 bases between them. The CDR3 spans 15 residues. CDR3 DNA: TGTGCCAGCAGACTTACCGCGGGCCCACAGAGTGAGCAGTTCTTC. This gives the protein CASRLTAGPQSEQFF.

The V and J genes are TRBV7-9 and TRBJ1-5, with a weak D call TRBD1 (6 bases). This CDR3 contains 14 residues. V lost 5 bases and J 4 bases, leaving 12 bases between the germline ends. Germline loops: CDR1 SEHNR, CDR2 FQNEAQ (reference sequence). CDR3 amino acids: CASSPGAWNQPQHF. CDR3 bases: TGTGCCAGCAGCCCAGGGGCATGGAATCAGCCCCAGCATTTT.

The chain links TRBV5-1 to TRBJ2-1; the match to TRBD2 covers 10 bases. V dropped 5 bases and J dropped 3; count of bases not matched to a gene: 2. Germline values: CDR1 SGHRS, CDR2 YFSETQ. The CDR3 totals 14 residues. As DNA, the CDR3 is TGCGCCAGCAGGGTAGCGGGAGGCTACAATGAGCAGTTCTTC. Translated: CASRVAGGYNEQFF.

The table lists this clonotype with a few counts. The chain joins TRBV25-1 to TRBJ1-3; TRBD1 is a possible D gene (6 bases). The length of the CDR3 is 16 residues. The ends were cut back, 6 bases at V and 4 bases at J, with 19 bases in the middle. CDR1 and CDR2 from the germline V gene are MGHDK and SYGVNS. The CDR3 reads CASRNDRTLGGNTIYF. The CDR3 nucleotides are TGTGCCAGCAGGAACGACAGGACGTTGGGAGGAAACACCATATATTTT.

This clonotype appeared a few times. The chain is built from TRBV20-1 and TRBJ1-3; D ambiguous. V lost 3 bases to trimming and J lost 3 bases, with 3 bases between them. Germline V gives CDR1 DFQATT, CDR2 SNEGSKA (reference sequence). The CDR3 runs to 11 residues. The CDR3 DNA sequence: TGCAGTGCTAGTAGTGGAAACACCATATATTTT. Translation: CSASSGNTIYF.